Below, one TCR beta chain is given with its context. This record belongs to a study of control samples from healthy donors and cancer patients. Profiling relied on immunoSEQ multiplex PCR, and the TCRdb table lists in-frame clones only, not all of them. The sample has about 160,000 clones; roughly 94% are singletons. Deletions cut 2 bases from V and 7 bases from J, with 14 bases between. The CDR3 consists of 14 residues. The germline V gene encodes CDR1 GTSNPN and CDR2 SVGIG (reference sequence). Sequenced material: PBMCs. The chain uses TRBV30 and TRBJ1-4; D gene ambiguous. The receptor comes from a man aged 55 to 70 with colorectal cancer. The CDR3 region has the DNA TGTGCCTGGAGTATACCTCCACACAGTGAAAAACTGTTTTTT. Its translation: CAWSIPPHSEKLFF.